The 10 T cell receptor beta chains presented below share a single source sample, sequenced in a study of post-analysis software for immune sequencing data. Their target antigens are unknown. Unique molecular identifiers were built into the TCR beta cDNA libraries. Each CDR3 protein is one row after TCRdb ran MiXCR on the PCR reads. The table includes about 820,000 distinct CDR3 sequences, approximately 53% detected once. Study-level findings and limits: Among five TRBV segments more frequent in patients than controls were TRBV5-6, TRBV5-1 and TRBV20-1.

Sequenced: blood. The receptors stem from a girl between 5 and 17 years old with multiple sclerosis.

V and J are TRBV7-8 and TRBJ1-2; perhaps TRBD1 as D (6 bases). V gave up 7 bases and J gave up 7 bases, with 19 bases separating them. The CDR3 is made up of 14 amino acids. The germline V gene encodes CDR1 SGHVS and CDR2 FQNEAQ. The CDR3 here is CASKPQGGRVGYTF. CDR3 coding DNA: TGTGCCAGCAAACCACAGGGAGGGCGGGTTGGCTACACCTTC.

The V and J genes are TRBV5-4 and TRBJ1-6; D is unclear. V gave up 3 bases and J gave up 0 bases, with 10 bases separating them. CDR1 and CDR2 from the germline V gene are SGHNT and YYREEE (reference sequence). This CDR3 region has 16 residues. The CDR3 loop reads CASSSDGSSYNSPLHF. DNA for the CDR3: TGTGCCAGCAGCTCCGACGGAAGCTCCTATAATTCACCCCTCCACTTT.

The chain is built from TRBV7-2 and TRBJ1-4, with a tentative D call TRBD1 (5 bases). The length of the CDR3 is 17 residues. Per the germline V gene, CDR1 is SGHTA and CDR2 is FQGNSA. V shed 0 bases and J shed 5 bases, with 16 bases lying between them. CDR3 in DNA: TGTGCCAGCAGCTTAGCGCCTGGGCAGGGAGGAAATGAAAAACTGTTTTTT. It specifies CASSLAPGQGGNEKLFF.

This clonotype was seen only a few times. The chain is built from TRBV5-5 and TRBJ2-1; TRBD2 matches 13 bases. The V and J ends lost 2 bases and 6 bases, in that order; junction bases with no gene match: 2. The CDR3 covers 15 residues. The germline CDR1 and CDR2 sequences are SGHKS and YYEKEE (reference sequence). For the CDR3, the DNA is TGTGCCAGCAGCTTCGGACTAGCGGGAGTCAATGAGCAGTTCTTC. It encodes CASSFGLAGVNEQFF. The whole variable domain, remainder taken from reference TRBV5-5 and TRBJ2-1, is DAGVTQSPTHLIKTRGQQVTLRCSPISGHKSVSWYQQVLGQGPQFIFQYYEKEERGRGNFPDRFSARQFPNYSSELNVNALLLGDSALYLCASSFGLAGVNEQFFGPGTRLTVL.

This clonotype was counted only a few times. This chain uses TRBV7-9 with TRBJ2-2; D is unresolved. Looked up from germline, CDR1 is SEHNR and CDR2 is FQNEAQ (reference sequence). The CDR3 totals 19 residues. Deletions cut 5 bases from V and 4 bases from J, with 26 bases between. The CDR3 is CASSDSTTQAGSLTGELFF. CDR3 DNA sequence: TGTGCCAGCAGCGACTCCACCACCCAGGCAGGTTCTCTCACCGGGGAGCTGTTTTTT.

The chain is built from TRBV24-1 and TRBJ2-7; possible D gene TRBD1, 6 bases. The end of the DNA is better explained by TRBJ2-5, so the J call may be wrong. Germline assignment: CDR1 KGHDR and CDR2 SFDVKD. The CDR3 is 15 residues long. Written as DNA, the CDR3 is TGTGCCACCAGTGATTTAAACAGGGTGACGGAGACCCAGTACTTC. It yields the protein CATSDLNRVTETQYF.

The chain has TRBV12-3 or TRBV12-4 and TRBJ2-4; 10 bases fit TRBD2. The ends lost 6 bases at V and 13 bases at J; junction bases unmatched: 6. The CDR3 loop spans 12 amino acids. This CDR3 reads CASSGTSAEQYF. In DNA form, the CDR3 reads TGTGCCAGCAGCGGGACTAGCGCGGAGCAGTACTTC.

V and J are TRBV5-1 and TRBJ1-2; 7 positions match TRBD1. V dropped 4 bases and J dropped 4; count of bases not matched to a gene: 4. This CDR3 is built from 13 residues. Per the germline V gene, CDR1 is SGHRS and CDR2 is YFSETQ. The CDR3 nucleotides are TGCGCCAGCAGCCCCGGACAGGCCTATGGCTACACCTTC. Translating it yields CASSPGQAYGYTF.

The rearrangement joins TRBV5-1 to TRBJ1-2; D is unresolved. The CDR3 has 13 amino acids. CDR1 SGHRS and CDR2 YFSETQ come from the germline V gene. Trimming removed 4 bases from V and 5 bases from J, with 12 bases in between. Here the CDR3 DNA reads TGCGCCAGCAGCACGACGGCCCCATATGGCTACACCTTC. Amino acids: CASSTTAPYGYTF. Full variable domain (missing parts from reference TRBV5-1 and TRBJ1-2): KAGVTQTPRYLIKTRGQQVTLSCSPISGHRSVSWYQQTPGQGLQFLFEYFSETQRNKGNFPGRFSGRQFSNSRSEMNVSTLELGDSALYLCASSTTAPYGYTFGSGTRLTVV.

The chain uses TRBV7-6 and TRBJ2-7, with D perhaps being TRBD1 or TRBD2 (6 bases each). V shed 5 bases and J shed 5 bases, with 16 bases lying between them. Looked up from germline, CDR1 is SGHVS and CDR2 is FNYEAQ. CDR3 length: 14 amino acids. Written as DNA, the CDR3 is TGTGCCAGCAGCCAACGGGGGCAAACGGACGAGCAGTACTTC. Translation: CASSQRGQTDEQYF.